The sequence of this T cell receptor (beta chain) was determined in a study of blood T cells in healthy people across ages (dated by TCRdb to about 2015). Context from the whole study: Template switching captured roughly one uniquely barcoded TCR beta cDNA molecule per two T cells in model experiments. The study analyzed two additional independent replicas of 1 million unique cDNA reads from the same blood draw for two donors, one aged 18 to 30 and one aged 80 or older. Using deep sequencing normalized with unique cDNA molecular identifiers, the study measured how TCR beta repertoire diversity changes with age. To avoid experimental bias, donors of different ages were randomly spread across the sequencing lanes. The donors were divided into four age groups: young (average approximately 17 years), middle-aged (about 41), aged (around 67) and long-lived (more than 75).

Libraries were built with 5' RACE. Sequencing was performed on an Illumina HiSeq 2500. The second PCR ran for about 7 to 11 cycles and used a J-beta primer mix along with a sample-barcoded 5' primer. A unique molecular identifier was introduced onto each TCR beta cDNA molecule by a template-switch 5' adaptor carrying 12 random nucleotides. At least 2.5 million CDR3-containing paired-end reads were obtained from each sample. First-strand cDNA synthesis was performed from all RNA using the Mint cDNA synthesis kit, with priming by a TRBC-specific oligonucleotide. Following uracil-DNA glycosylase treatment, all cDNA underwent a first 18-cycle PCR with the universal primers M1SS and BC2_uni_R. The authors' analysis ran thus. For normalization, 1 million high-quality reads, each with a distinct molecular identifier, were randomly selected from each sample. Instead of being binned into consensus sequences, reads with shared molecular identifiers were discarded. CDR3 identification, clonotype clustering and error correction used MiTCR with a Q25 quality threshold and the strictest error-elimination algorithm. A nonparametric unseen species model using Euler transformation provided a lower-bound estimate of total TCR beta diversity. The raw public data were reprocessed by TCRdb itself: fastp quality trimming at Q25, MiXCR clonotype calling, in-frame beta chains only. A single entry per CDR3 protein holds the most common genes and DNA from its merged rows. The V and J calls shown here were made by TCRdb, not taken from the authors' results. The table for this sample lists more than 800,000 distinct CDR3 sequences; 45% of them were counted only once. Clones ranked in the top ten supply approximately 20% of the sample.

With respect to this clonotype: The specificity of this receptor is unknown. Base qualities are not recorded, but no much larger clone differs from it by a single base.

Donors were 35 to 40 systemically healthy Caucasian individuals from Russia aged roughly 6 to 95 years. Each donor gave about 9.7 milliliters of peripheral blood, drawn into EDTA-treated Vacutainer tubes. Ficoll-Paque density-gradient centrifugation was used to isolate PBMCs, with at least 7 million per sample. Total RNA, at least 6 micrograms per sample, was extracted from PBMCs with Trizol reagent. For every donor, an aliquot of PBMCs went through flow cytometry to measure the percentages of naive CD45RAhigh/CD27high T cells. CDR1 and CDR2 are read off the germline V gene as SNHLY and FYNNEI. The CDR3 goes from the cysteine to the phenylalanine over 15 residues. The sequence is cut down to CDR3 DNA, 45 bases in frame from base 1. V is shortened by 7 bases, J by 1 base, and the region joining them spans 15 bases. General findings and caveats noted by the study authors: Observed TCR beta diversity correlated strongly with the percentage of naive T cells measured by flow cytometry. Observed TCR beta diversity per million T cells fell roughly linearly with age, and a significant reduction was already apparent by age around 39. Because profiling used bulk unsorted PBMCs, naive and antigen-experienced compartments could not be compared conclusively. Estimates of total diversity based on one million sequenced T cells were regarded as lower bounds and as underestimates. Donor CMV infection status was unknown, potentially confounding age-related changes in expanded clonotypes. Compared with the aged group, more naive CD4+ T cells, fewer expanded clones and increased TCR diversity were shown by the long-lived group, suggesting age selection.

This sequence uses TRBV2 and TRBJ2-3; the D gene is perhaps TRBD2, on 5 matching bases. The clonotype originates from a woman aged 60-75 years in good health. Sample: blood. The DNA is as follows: TGTGCCAGCAACGGCGGAGGCCAACGCACAGATACGCAGTATTTT. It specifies CASNGGGQRTDTQYF.